This passage covers 4 T cell receptor beta chains from one sample sequenced in a study of blood T cell repertoires in COVID-19. This table comes from immunoSEQ multiplex PCR, and its TCRdb copy is limited to in-frame clones, with some not included. This table has 300,000 to 400,000 clones, roughly 88% appearing once. Sequences were obtained from peripheral blood. All receptors derive from a woman aged 25-40 years with COVID-19, enrolled during active disease.

J is TRBJ2-7 and V is TRBV6-1; 7 bases align to TRBD1. The length of the CDR3 is 13 residues. CDR1 and CDR2 (germline): MNHNS, SASEGT. V dropped 5 bases and J dropped 6; count of bases not matched to a gene: 7. The DNA for the CDR3 is TGTGCCAGCAGTCGGGACAGAATGCTCGAGCAGTACTTC. This sequence encodes CASSRDRMLEQYF.

This chain joins TRBV5-1 and TRBJ2-1, with D unresolved. The CDR3 has 13 residues. The germline CDR1 and CDR2 sequences are SGHRS and YFSETQ. The V gene lost 2 bases and the J gene lost 8 bases, with 11 bases spanning the gap. The CDR3 sequence is CASSLRPGDEQFF. In nucleotides, the CDR3 is TGCGCCAGCAGCTTACGACCAGGCGATGAGCAGTTCTTC.

The V and J genes are TRBV18 and TRBJ2-5; 8 nucleotides line up with TRBD1. Germline CDR1 is KGHSH and CDR2 is LQKENI. The CDR3 runs to 16 residues. V lost 2 bases to trimming and J lost 7 bases; unmatched junction nucleotides: 12. The CDR3 reads CASSPEGAGGEGTQYF. The CDR3 DNA follows: TGTGCCAGCTCACCAGAGGGAGCAGGGGGCGAAGGGACCCAGTACTTC. The full variable domain, with the rest looked up from reference TRBV18 and TRBJ2-5, is NAGVMQNPRHLVRRRGQEARLRCSPMKGHSHVYWYRQLPEEGLKFMVYLQKENIIDESGMPKERFSAEFPKEGPSILRIQQVVRGDSAAYFCASSPEGAGGEGTQYFGPGTRLLVL.

Concerning this clone itself: A far larger clone differs by one base, so this is likely a read error. The genes are TRBV27 and TRBJ1-4; 9 positions match TRBD1. The CDR3 is made up of 13 amino acids. The ends lost 6 bases at V and 7 bases at J; junction bases unmatched: 3. Germline values: CDR1 MNHEY, CDR2 SMNVEV (reference sequence). DNA for the CDR3: TGTGCCAGCAGCCAGGACAGGGGTGAAAAACTGTTTTTT. It specifies CASSQDRGEKLFF.